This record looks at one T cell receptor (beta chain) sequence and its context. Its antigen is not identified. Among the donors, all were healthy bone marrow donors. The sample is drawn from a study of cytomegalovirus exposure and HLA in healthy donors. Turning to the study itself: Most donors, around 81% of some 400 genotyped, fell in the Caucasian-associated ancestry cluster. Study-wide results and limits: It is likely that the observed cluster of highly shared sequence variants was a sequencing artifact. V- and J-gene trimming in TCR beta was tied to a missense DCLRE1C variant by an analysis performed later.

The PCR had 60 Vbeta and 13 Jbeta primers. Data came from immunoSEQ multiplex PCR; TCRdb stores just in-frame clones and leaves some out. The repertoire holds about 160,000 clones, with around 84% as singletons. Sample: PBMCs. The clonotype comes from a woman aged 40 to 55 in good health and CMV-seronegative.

CDR3 in amino acids: CAISDLRTGRTEAFF. Written as DNA, the CDR3 is TGTGCCATCAGTGATTTAAGGACAGGGAGGACTGAAGCTTTCTTT. The rearrangement links TRBV10-3 to TRBJ1-1, with 8 nucleotides matching TRBD1. The CDR3 extends over 15 amino acids. The trim removed 3 bases at V and 5 bases at J, leaving 8 bases unmatched. Germline V gives CDR1 ENHRY, CDR2 SYGVKD.